This is a list of T cell receptor beta chains from one sample in a study of cytomegalovirus exposure and HLA in healthy donors. The data were produced by immunoSEQ multiplex PCR, yet TCRdb's version contains in-frame clones alone and is incomplete. Among 150,000 or so clones listed, around 73% were seen once. The specimen was PBMCs. The receptors were sampled from a woman aged 18 to 35 in good health and CMV-seronegative. Each CDR3 is given with its conserved first and last residue. The D gene is left open where the match is weak. The listing skips clone size in some rows; elsewhere it reads once, few, many or a size class.

>TRBV7-2|14|NA|NA|TRBJ2-5
TGTGCCAGCAGCTTAGGAAACAGACAAGAGACCCAGTACTTC
CASSLGNRQETQYF
>TRBV27|15|NA|TRBD1|TRBJ1-1
TGTGCCAGCAGTTTCAGTACAGGGGGGAGGACTGAAGCTTTCTTT
CASSFSTGGRTEAFF
>TRBV5-6|16|NA|NA|TRBJ1-4
TGTGCCAGCAGCTTGTTGGGGGCAGGGACTAATGAAAAACTGTTTTTT
CASSLLGAGTNEKLFF
>TRBV10-3|13|NA|TRBD1|TRBJ1-2
TGTGCCATCAGTGAGGGAGGGACAGTAGGCTACACCTTC
CAISEGGTVGYTF
>TRBV5-4|15|NA|TRBD1|TRBJ1-1
TGTGCCAGCAGCTTTAAGACAGGGATGACCACTGAAGCTTTCTTT
CASSFKTGMTTEAFF
>TRBV19|14|NA|TRBD1|TRBJ1-5
TGTGCCAGTAAACCGGGACAGTTCAATCAGCCCCAGCATTTT
CASKPGQFNQPQHF
>TRBV19|13|NA|NA|TRBJ1-5
TGTGCCAGTAGCCATGAACAGAAACAGCCCCAGCATTTT
CASSHEQKQPQHF
>TRBV13|12|NA|NA|TRBJ1-1
TGTGCCAGCAGCCCCCCGGGACAAGAAGCTTTCTTT
CASSPPGQEAFF
>TRBV5-1|15|NA|NA|TRBJ2-6
TGCGCCAGCAGCATCACAGAGTCTGGGGCCAACGTCCTGACTTTC
CASSITESGANVLTF
>TRBV9|14|NA|NA|TRBJ2-5
TGTGCCAGCAGCGTAGCCAACTTCGGAGAGACCCAGTACTTC
CASSVANFGETQYF
>TRBV5-4|15|NA|NA|TRBJ1-4
TGTGCCAGCAGCTTAACAGGAGGGCCTAATGAAAAACTGTTTTTT
CASSLTGGPNEKLFF
>TRBV6-1|15|NA|NA|TRBJ1-1
TGTGCCAGCAGTGAAAGGCAAGGGACATTACTTGAAGCTTTCTTT
CASSERQGTLLEAFF
>TRBV9|15|once|NA|TRBJ2-2
TGTGCCAGCAGCGTAGCTGGGGGCCCCGGCGGGGAGCTGTTTTTT
CASSVAGGPGGELFF